Listed here are 22 T cell receptor beta chains from one sample, sequenced in a study of TIL therapy for anti-PD-1-resistant metastatic lung cancer. Stated time point: pre-treatment sample, taken before nivolumab and TIL therapy. Pleural nodules or supraclavicular lymph nodes made up most of the excised metastases sampled. The immunoSEQ assay was v3. Produced via immunoSEQ multiplex PCR; TCRdb's table is partial and in-frame only. The top ten hold 9% to 15% of the sample, which has 10,000 to 12,000 clones, around 56% seen once. This specimen was tumor tissue, taken at baseline. Source of these receptors: a person aged 25 to 80 with non-small cell lung cancer.

The table lists this clone with a few counts. J is TRBJ2-1 and V is TRBV5-1; D ambiguous. The V end lost 4 bases, the J end lost 6 bases, and 17 bases lay between the germline ends. In germline, CDR1 is SGHRS, CDR2 YFSETQ. The CDR3 is 15 residues long. The CDR3 loop reads CASSASVGSLNEQFF. CDR3 in DNA: TGCGCCAGCAGCGCTTCGGTTGGCAGCCTCAATGAGCAGTTCTTC.

The chain links TRBV6-5 to TRBJ1-2, with TRBD1 as a possible D gene (5 bases). Looked up from germline, CDR1 is MNHEY and CDR2 is SVGAGI. With 5 bases removed from V and 2 bases from J, the gap between germline ends came to 9 bases. The CDR3 sequence is 13 residues long. This CDR3 is CASSTSGNYGYTF. Written as DNA, the CDR3 is TGTGCCAGCAGTACGTCAGGGAACTATGGCTACACCTTC.

This clone was counted between two and nine times. The chain has TRBV18 and TRBJ2-7; the match to TRBD2 covers 11 bases. V gave up 3 bases and J gave up 0 bases; unmatched junction bases: 4. The CDR3 spans 16 residues. CDR1 is KGHSH and CDR2 is LQKENI in the germline V gene. Here the CDR3 DNA reads TGTGCCAGCTCACCTGGGACTAGCGGCTACTCCTACGAGCAGTACTTC. Protein product: CASSPGTSGYSYEQYF.

A single count supports this clone. This chain joins TRBV19 and TRBJ1-5; TRBD1 matches 9 bases. The CDR3 has 18 amino acids. Losses at the gene ends were 4 bases for V and 5 bases for J; bases not matched to a gene: 15. Germline lookup yields CDR1 LNHDA and CDR2 SQIVND (reference sequence). DNA of the CDR3: TGTGCCAGTAGTACGCGTAGGACAGGGGTTATCCTTGATCAGCCCCAGCATTTT. Protein product: CASSTRRTGVILDQPQHF.

This clone was observed a handful of times. V and J are TRBV11-3 and TRBJ2-5; D is perhaps TRBD2 (5 bases). Germline V gene data show CDR1 as SGHNT and CDR2 as YENEEA. Trimming cost V 5 bases and J 1 base, with 11 bases left between them. The CDR3 contains 14 residues. The CDR3 region has the DNA TGTGCCAGCAGCCCGTCGGCGGGCCAAGAGACCCAGTACTTC. This encodes CASSPSAGQETQYF.

Relative to its sample, this clone is large. This chain connects TRBV27 to TRBJ2-7, with TRBD2 matching 13 bases. Trimming cost V 2 bases and J 5 bases; bases outside gene matches: 3. The CDR3 has 15 residues. Germline V lookup: CDR1 MNHEY, CDR2 SMNVEV (reference sequence). Here the CDR3 DNA reads TGTGCCAGCAGTTTAGGGACTAGCGGGGAACACGAGCAGTACTTC. Protein: CASSLGTSGEHEQYF.

V is TRBV7-3 and J is TRBJ2-7, with unresolved D. The CDR3 length is 14 residues. V was shortened by 2 bases and J by 5 bases, with 13 bases between the two germline ends. Germline values: CDR1 SGHTA, CDR2 FQGTGA. CDR3 amino acids: CASSLASGNHEQYF. The DNA for the CDR3 is TGTGCCAGCAGCTTAGCTTCGGGCAACCACGAGCAGTACTTC.

Here the CDR3 DNA reads TGTGCCAGCAGTTACTCGTTTGACAGCTCCTACGAGCAGTACTTC. It translates to CASSYSFDSSYEQYF. V and J are TRBV6-5 and TRBJ2-7; TRBD1 might be the D (5 bases). Trimming shortened V by 0 bases and J by 0 bases, and 9 bases separated the two germline ends. Germline assignment: CDR1 MNHEY and CDR2 SVGAGI. This CDR3 region has 15 residues.

The chain links TRBV6-5 to TRBJ2-1, with 9 nucleotides matching TRBD1. Germline CDR1 and CDR2: MNHEY and SVGAGI. The CDR3 runs to 11 residues. The ends lost 11 bases at V and 12 bases at J; junction bases unmatched: 8. This CDR3 is CAAGNRGRQFF. In DNA, the CDR3 is TGTGCCGCGGGGAACAGGGGGCGGCAGTTCTTC.

Comment on this clone: Germline is not matched at one junction end, which may reflect a read error. The genes are TRBV30 and TRBJ1-1, with D tentatively TRBD1 (6 bases). Germline V gene sequence: CDR1 GTSNPN, CDR2 SVGIG (reference sequence). The CDR3 extends over 13 amino acids. This chain's CDR3 is CAWRRQVNSEAFF. CDR3 sequence (DNA): TGTGCCTGGAGGAGACAGGTGAACAGTGAAGCTTTCTTT.

The CDR3 DNA sequence: TGTGCCAGTAGTATCCTCGACGGAACCGGGGGGTCACCCCTCCACTTT. It encodes CASSILDGTGGSPLHF. The chain carries TRBV19 and TRBJ1-6, with D possibly being TRBD1 (5 bases). The length of the CDR3 is 16 residues. V was pared by 3 bases and J by 10 bases, with 19 bases between. Germline values: CDR1 LNHDA, CDR2 SQIVND (reference sequence).

This clone was picked up a small number of times. The chain recombines TRBV28 with TRBJ2-7; D is perhaps TRBD1 (5 bases). The CDR3 sequence is 14 residues long. Per the germline V gene, CDR1 is MDHEN and CDR2 is SYDVKM. Trimming cost V 7 bases and J 2 bases, with 15 bases left between them. CDR3 region: CASTQGTPPYEQYF. DNA of the CDR3: TGTGCCAGCACCCAGGGAACACCTCCCTACGAGCAGTACTTC.

About this clone itself: Germline and junction disagree at one end, which may indicate a read error. V usage is TRBV5-4 and J usage is TRBJ2-2; 10 positions match TRBD2. CDR1 and CDR2 (germline): SGHNT, YYREEE (reference sequence). This CDR3 is 17 amino acids long. CDR3 protein: CLTSSGGSQGVSGELFF. The DNA for the CDR3 is TGCTTAACTTCTAGCGGGGGTAGCCAAGGTGTTTCAGGGGAGCTGTTTTTT.

This clone was counted between two and nine times. This chain joins TRBV10-3 and TRBJ1-3; D gene ambiguous. V lost 0 bases, J lost 9 bases, and 6 bases lay in between. The germline gives CDR1 ENHRY, CDR2 SYGVKD. This CDR3 has 12 amino acids. CDR3: CAISESVGTIYF. In nucleotides, the CDR3 is TGTGCCATCAGTGAGTCGGTGGGCACCATATATTTT.

The chain couples TRBV9 to TRBJ2-2, with D possibly being TRBD1 (6 bases). This CDR3 comprises 16 residues. CDR1 is SGDLS, CDR2 YYNGEE, per germline. Trimming removed 4 bases at V and 1 base at J, with 14 bases between. Here the CDR3 reads CASSSHPGQNTGELFF. DNA of the CDR3: TGTGCCAGCAGCAGTCACCCGGGACAGAACACCGGGGAGCTGTTTTTT.

This sequence joins TRBV27 and TRBJ2-7; 8 bases line up with TRBD1. From germline, CDR1 is MNHEY and CDR2 SMNVEV (reference sequence). The CDR3 has 12 amino acids. Trimming took 6 bases from V and 6 from J; bases not matched to a gene: 4. The CDR3, as DNA: TGTGCCAGCAGAAGGACAGGGAGCGAGCAGTACTTC. Translated: CASRRTGSEQYF.

The chain uses TRBV6-1 and TRBJ2-2; no firm D call. This CDR3 is 13 amino acids long. The germline V and J ends were trimmed by 1 base and 7 bases, with 7 bases remaining between them. Germline-derived CDR1 and CDR2 are MNHNS and SASEGT. CDR3 in amino acids: CASSEGVDGELFF. DNA of the CDR3: TGTGCCAGCAGTGAAGGGGTTGACGGGGAGCTGTTTTTT.

This sequence joins TRBV29-1 and TRBJ2-5; possibly TRBD2 for D (5 bases). This CDR3 is built from 12 residues. Germline V gene lookup returns CDR1 SQVTM and CDR2 ANQGSEA. The V end lost 6 bases, the J end lost 2 bases, and 10 bases lay between the germline ends. The CDR3 region is CSVPRGQETQYF. CDR3 DNA: TGCAGCGTCCCCCGGGGTCAAGAGACCCAGTACTTC.

This chain joins TRBV30 and TRBJ2-3, with no clear D. The V and J ends lost 4 bases and 1 base respectively, with 12 bases between them. CDR3 size: 14 residues. The V gene's germline CDR1 is GTSNPN and CDR2 SVGIG (reference sequence). CDR3 in amino acids: CAWTERSGTDTQYF. The DNA for the CDR3 is TGTGCCTGGACCGAGAGGAGCGGCACAGATACGCAGTATTTT.

V gene TRBV7-9 combines with J gene TRBJ1-2; tentatively, D is TRBD1 (5 bases). This CDR3 contains 17 residues. The V and J ends lost 4 bases and 0 bases respectively, with 18 bases between them. Germline V gene sequence: CDR1 SEHNR, CDR2 FQNEAQ (reference sequence). Written as DNA, the CDR3 is TGTGCCAGCAGCTCAGCAGCGGGGGTTACAGCTAACTATGGCTACACCTTC. Its protein is CASSSAAGVTANYGYTF.

V is TRBV2 and J is TRBJ2-7, with D possibly matching TRBD1 (5 bases). CDR1 SNHLY and CDR2 FYNNEI come from the germline V gene. This CDR3 comprises 13 residues. V gave up 0 bases and J gave up 5 bases, with 8 bases separating them. The CDR3 sequence is CASSEAGPDEQYF. CDR3 DNA sequence: TGTGCCAGCAGTGAAGCGGGGCCAGACGAGCAGTACTTC.

The chain uses TRBV29-1 and TRBJ2-3; D is perhaps TRBD2 (6 bases). The V end was cut by 4 bases, the J end by 4 bases, with 12 bases between. The CDR3 contains 13 residues. Germline loops: CDR1 SQVTM, CDR2 ANQGSEA. The CDR3 DNA reads as TGCAGCGTTGTGGGGGGTAGGTCAGATACGCAGTATTTT. Encoded protein: CSVVGGRSDTQYF.